Below are 21 T cell receptor beta chains sequenced from a single sample in a study of control samples from healthy donors and cancer patients. Generated by immunoSEQ multiplex PCR, the TCRdb table keeps only in-frame clones and is missing some. The top ten hold approximately 11% of the sample, which has approximately 50,000 clones, more than 75% seen once. Sequencing was carried out using PBMCs. Receptors originate from a woman aged 55-69 years with lung cancer.

This sequence joins TRBV27 and TRBJ1-6, with D possibly matching TRBD1 (6 bases). Germline-derived CDR1 and CDR2 are MNHEY and SMNVEV (reference sequence). The V and J ends lost 6 bases and 7 bases respectively, with 16 bases between them. This CDR3 is 15 amino acids long. CDR3 sequence: CASRFTGSQNSPLHF. DNA for the CDR3: TGTGCCAGCAGATTTACAGGGTCTCAGAATTCACCCCTCCACTTT.

The rearrangement joins TRBV7-9 to TRBJ2-7, with D tentatively TRBD1 (6 bases). Germline assignment: CDR1 SEHNR and CDR2 FQNEAQ (reference sequence). The CDR3 has 14 residues. Trimming left V 3 bases short and J 5 bases short, with 14 bases between. The CDR3 sequence: CASSFEGHADEQYF. As DNA, the CDR3 is TGTGCCAGCAGCTTCGAGGGACATGCGGACGAGCAGTACTTC.

V usage is TRBV12-3 or TRBV12-4 and J usage is TRBJ2-7, with a tentative D call TRBD2 (5 bases). There are 13 residues in the CDR3. Trimming left V 0 bases short and J 7 bases short, with 10 bases between. CDR3 in amino acids: CASSLAAGGEQYF. CDR3 DNA: TGTGCCAGCAGTTTAGCGGCAGGAGGAGAGCAGTACTTC.

The chain joins TRBV28 to TRBJ1-2, with 7 bases that match TRBD1. This CDR3 has 13 amino acids. Trimming removed 5 bases from V and 7 bases from J; junction bases left unmatched: 7. Germline assignment: CDR1 MDHEN and CDR2 SYDVKM. The CDR3 sequence is CASSVGQDPGYTF. The CDR3 DNA follows: TGTGCCAGCAGTGTCGGACAGGACCCTGGCTACACCTTC.

This rearrangement joins TRBV5-1 to TRBJ1-4; TRBD1 might be the D (5 bases). The length of the CDR3 is 14 residues. CDR1 is SGHRS and CDR2 is YFSETQ in the germline V gene. Trimming stripped 6 bases from V and 5 bases from J, with 14 bases between. The CDR3 DNA is TGCGCCAGCAACACAGGCTCAGAAAATGAAAAACTGTTTTTT. Translated, it gives CASNTGSENEKLFF.

The rearrangement links TRBV9 to TRBJ2-5; 14 bases align to TRBD2. With V trimmed by 3 bases and J by 3 bases, 7 bases remained unmatched. Germline V lookup: CDR1 SGDLS, CDR2 YYNGEE. This CDR3 spans 17 amino acids. This chain's CDR3 is CASSAHPGLAGEETQYF. For the CDR3, the DNA is TGTGCCAGCAGCGCGCATCCGGGACTAGCGGGAGAAGAGACCCAGTACTTC.

A single count supports this clone. The V call is TRBV7-9, the J call TRBJ1-3; tentatively, D is TRBD1 (5 bases). V shed 3 bases and J shed 0 bases, with 6 bases lying between them. Germline assignment: CDR1 SEHNR and CDR2 FQNEAQ (reference sequence). This CDR3 is built from 14 residues. In DNA form, the CDR3 reads TGTGCCAGCAGCTTGGGGGTCTCTGGAAACACCATATATTTT. This encodes CASSLGVSGNTIYF. The entire variable domain, with the rest obtained from reference TRBV7-9 and TRBJ1-3, is as follows: DTGVSQNPRHKITKRGQNVTFRCDPISEHNRLYWYRQTLGQGPEFLTYFQNEAQLEKSRLLSDRFSAERPKGSFSTLEIQRTEQGDSAMYLCASSLGVSGNTIYFGEGSWLTVV.

The genes are TRBV20-1 and TRBJ2-3, with D hard to call. Trimming cost V 3 bases and J 4 bases, with 14 bases left between them. CDR3 size: 14 residues. Per germline, CDR1 DFQATT and CDR2 SNEGSKA (reference sequence). The CDR3 bases are TGCAGTGCTAGTGTGACCTCTGCCGCAGATACGCAGTATTTT. This encodes CSASVTSAADTQYF.

The chain is built from TRBV6-5 and TRBJ1-1, with unresolved D. CDR3 length: 16 amino acids. Germline V gene sequence: CDR1 MNHEY, CDR2 SVGAGI. Between the trimmed V and J ends, which lost 0 bases and 2 bases, there was a span of 13 bases. The CDR3 here is CASSYSLSYLNTEAFF. CDR3 in DNA: TGTGCCAGCAGTTACTCGTTATCATATTTAAACACTGAAGCTTTCTTT.

This clone was detected once. The V call is TRBV7-9, the J call TRBJ1-1, with 7 bases matching TRBD1. The length of the CDR3 is 12 residues. The V gene's germline CDR1 is SEHNR and CDR2 FQNEAQ (reference sequence). The trim removed 5 bases at V and 7 bases at J, leaving 4 bases unmatched. CDR3 coding DNA: TGTGCCAGCAGCCAGACAGGGTTTGAAGCTTTCTTT. This gives the protein CASSQTGFEAFF.

J is TRBJ1-5 and V is TRBV2; D unclear. V was pared by 4 bases and J by 0 bases, with 10 bases between. This CDR3 is built from 15 residues. CDR1 and CDR2 (germline): SNHLY, FYNNEI. Written as DNA, the CDR3 is TGTGCCAGCAGTGGCCACACTAATAGCAATCAGCCCCAGCATTTT. Encoded protein: CASSGHTNSNQPQHF.

This sequence joins TRBV27 and TRBJ2-1, with TRBD1 identical over 10 bases. The CDR3 extends over 16 amino acids. Germline V gene sequence: CDR1 MNHEY, CDR2 SMNVEV (reference sequence). Losses at the gene ends were 6 bases for V and 8 bases for J; bases not matched to a gene: 13. In DNA, the CDR3 is TGTGCCAGCAGGATGGGACAGGGGAAAATTTGGGATGAGCAGTTCTTC. Translation gives CASRMGQGKIWDEQFF.

The chain has TRBV28 and TRBJ1-2; D possibly corresponds to TRBD1 (5 bases). Trimming removed 2 bases from V and 7 bases from J, with 11 bases in between. The CDR3 covers 13 residues. Per germline, CDR1 MDHEN and CDR2 SYDVKM. The CDR3 DNA follows: TGTGCCAGCAGTTTAAGGGGTCCCATTGGCTACACCTTC. Residues: CASSLRGPIGYTF.

The chain carries TRBV29-1 and TRBJ1-2; 11 nucleotides agree with TRBD1. V lost 3 bases and J lost 8; bases outside the gene matches: 11. Germline assignment: CDR1 SQVTM and CDR2 ANQGSEA. The CDR3 covers 15 residues. CDR3 sequence (DNA): TGCAGCGTTGAGAGCTCCGGGACAGGGGGGGACGGCTACACCTTC. This translates into CSVESSGTGGDGYTF.

This chain links TRBV7-9 with TRBJ2-3, with D possibly being TRBD1 or TRBD2 (5 bases each). The CDR3 consists of 15 residues. Germline loops: CDR1 SEHNR, CDR2 FQNEAQ (reference sequence). The V and J ends lost 5 bases and 2 bases respectively, with 14 bases between them. The CDR3 region is CASSRDLQNTDTQYF. Here the CDR3 DNA reads TGTGCCAGCAGCCGGGACCTCCAGAACACAGATACGCAGTATTTT.

This chain links TRBV7-3 with TRBJ2-2; D is ambiguous. V lost 2 bases, J lost 7 bases, and 8 bases lay in between. This CDR3 has 13 amino acids. Germline CDR1 SGHTA, CDR2 FQGTGA. The CDR3 DNA is TGTGCCAGCAGCTTAGAACAGAGCGGGGAGCTGTTTTTT. This translates into CASSLEQSGELFF.

The chain is built from TRBV18 and TRBJ2-3; 15 positions match TRBD2. V was pared by 3 bases and J by 2 bases, with 6 bases of the junction left unmatched. CDR1 and CDR2 from the germline V gene are KGHSH and LQKENI. The CDR3 runs 18 residues. The CDR3 reads CASSPRTSGRVNTDTQYF. CDR3 DNA sequence: TGTGCCAGCTCACCGAGGACTAGCGGGAGGGTGAACACAGATACGCAGTATTTT.

V usage is TRBV2 and J usage is TRBJ2-3, with D tentatively TRBD2 (6 bases). CDR3 length: 14 residues. Trimming left V 8 bases short and J 2 bases short, with 14 bases between. Germline values: CDR1 SNHLY, CDR2 FYNNEI. The DNA of the CDR3 is TGTGCCAGCCGGATAGGAGGGCCCACAGATACGCAGTATTTT. It codes for CASRIGGPTDTQYF.

This clone was detected only once. The chain uses TRBV7-3 and TRBJ2-3; D is unclear. Trimming shortened V by 6 bases and J by 2 bases, and 9 bases separated the two germline ends. Per germline, CDR1 SGHTA and CDR2 FQGTGA. The CDR3 covers 13 residues. The CDR3 DNA sequence: TGTGCCAGCAGGCGAGAGCCCACAGATACGCAGTATTTT. It yields the protein CASRREPTDTQYF. The variable domain in full, with the rest retrieved from reference TRBV7-3 and TRBJ2-3, is GAGVSQTPSNKVTEKGKYVELRCDPISGHTALYWYRQSLGQGPEFLIYFQGTGAADDSGLPNDRFFAVRPEGSVSTLKIQRTERGDSAVYLCASRREPTDTQYFGPGTRLTVL.

J is TRBJ2-7 and V is TRBV5-1; D gene uncertain. The CDR3 contains 13 residues. Per germline, CDR1 SGHRS and CDR2 YFSETQ. Trimming took off 0 bases at V and 9 bases at J, with 13 bases between the two ends. The CDR3 DNA follows: TGCGCCAGCAGCTTGGTGGGGTTGAGTGGGCAGTACTTC. Protein product: CASSLVGLSGQYF.

The rearrangement uses TRBV4-1 and TRBJ1-4; 8 bases are a match to TRBD1. V gave up 1 base and J gave up 3 bases; unmatched junction bases: 4. The CDR3 extends over 16 amino acids. Germline assignment: CDR1 MGHRA and CDR2 YSYEKL. For the CDR3, the DNA is TGCGCCAGCAGCCAAGGCAGGGGGCTTTCTAATGAAAAACTGTTTTTT. Protein sequence: CASSQGRGLSNEKLFF.